The source of this T cell receptor beta chain is a study of shared clonotypes between healthy human individuals. The CDR3 covers 12 residues. Germline loops: CDR1 MNHNY, CDR2 SVGAGI (reference sequence). The ends were cut back, 2 bases at V and 7 bases at J, with 9 bases in the middle. The table came from immunoSEQ multiplex PCR; TCRdb's copy has only in-frame clones and leaves some out. The sample carries over 850,000 clones, around 82% recorded once. This clone appeared once. This chain uses TRBV6-6 with TRBJ2-7; no definite D call. This TCR came from a young man in good health. Some clones in this sample may be carry-over from other donors' samples. The specimen was memory CD4+ T cells from PBMCs. The subset denotes: CD45RA-negative fraction. The CDR3 protein is CASSYAADEQYF. The CDR3 nucleotides read TGTGCCAGCAGTTACGCGGCTGATGAGCAGTACTTC.